This TCR beta chain was recovered during a study of STAT5B mutations in CD4+ large granular lymphocyte leukemia. The germline gives CDR1 SGHNT, CDR2 YENEEA. The CDR3 totals 16 residues. Trimming shortened V by 5 bases and J by 0 bases, and 11 bases separated the two germline ends. The study, taken as a whole, reports: Without putative leukemic clones, patient CD4-sorted repertoires remained more clonal than healthy CD4+ repertoires. About 26% of private leukemic clonotypes occurred rarely in other patients' non-leukemic repertoires. TRBV06-family usage was enriched in top patient clones (8/27) versus controls (2/35).

Sequencing was at survey level. Only in-frame clones appear in the TCRdb table, and some are missing; sequencing was by immunoSEQ multiplex PCR. Among approximately 49,000 clones, around 70% were seen once, and the ten largest hold 1.5%. Worth noting for this clone: No antigen is known for it.

The sequence was obtained from a human donor in good health. The chain combines TRBV11-3 with TRBJ2-6; maybe TRBD1 (5 bases). Source material: CD4+ T cells from blood buffy coats. CDR3 in amino acids: CASSQGADSGANVLTF. DNA for the CDR3: TGTGCCAGCAGCCAAGGGGCGGACTCTGGGGCCAACGTCCTGACTTTC.